This T cell receptor (beta chain) was recorded in a study of blood T cell repertoires in COVID-19. Whole-study context: Samples taken during acute and convalescent COVID-19 were collected in the United States, Italy and Spain. In each case, the material was cDNA or gDNA derived from T cells, B-cell-depleted T cells, or PBMCs.

Clinical histories supplied by participants themselves formed the basis of cohort assignment. Before being deemed recovered, Cohort 3 donors had two negative PCRs, clearance, or symptom resolution. The length of the CDR3 is 15 residues. Losses at the gene ends were 0 bases for V and 7 bases for J; bases not matched to a gene: 2. CDR1 MRHNA and CDR2 SNTAGT come from the germline V gene. The table came from immunoSEQ multiplex PCR; TCRdb's copy has only in-frame clones and leaves some out. The table has around 190,000 clones, approximately 78% seen once. This clone appeared many times. This clonotype originated in a man between 35 and 55 years old who had recovered from COVID-19. The specimen was PBMCs or T cells enriched from blood (not recorded which). The rearrangement links TRBV6-4 to TRBJ1-6; 8 bases agree with TRBD1. CDR3 nucleotides: TGTGCCAGCAGTGACTCGACAGGGGAGAATTCACCCCTCCACTTT. Its translation: CASSDSTGENSPLHF.